This T cell receptor beta chain was observed in a study of blood T cells in healthy people across ages. Study results and caveats: Unknown donor CMV status possibly confounded expanded clonotype changes.

In germline, CDR1 is SSHAT, CDR2 FNYEAQ (reference sequence). V was clipped by 5 bases and J by 3 bases; unmatched bases: 14. This CDR3 has 17 amino acids. In regard to this clonotype: The antigen is not known.

Next came a second PCR, run for about 6 to 12 cycles, which used a sample-barcoded 5' primer along with a J-beta primer mix. Via MiXCR, TCRdb re-called the 5' RACE reads, giving one row per CDR3 protein. The data show around 1,000,000 distinct CDR3 sequences, 35% to 40% seen once. The chain couples TRBV7-7 to TRBJ1-2, with TRBD1 matching over 8 bases. The specimen sequenced was blood. This clonotype originated in a man younger than 35 in good health. CDR3 sequence reads: CASSGDRRCLLDYGYTF. DNA for the CDR3: TGTGCCAGCAGCGGGGACAGGAGGTGCCTACTCGACTATGGCTACACCTTC.